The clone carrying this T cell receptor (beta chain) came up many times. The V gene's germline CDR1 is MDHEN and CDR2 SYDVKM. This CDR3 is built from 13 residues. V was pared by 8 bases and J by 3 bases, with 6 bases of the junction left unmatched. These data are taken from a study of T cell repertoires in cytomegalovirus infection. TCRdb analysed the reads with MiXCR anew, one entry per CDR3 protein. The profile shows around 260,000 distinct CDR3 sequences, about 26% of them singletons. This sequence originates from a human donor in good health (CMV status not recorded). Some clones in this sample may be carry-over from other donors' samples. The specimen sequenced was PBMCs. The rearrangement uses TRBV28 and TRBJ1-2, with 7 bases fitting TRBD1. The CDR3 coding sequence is TGTGCCAGCTCCTCCGGGACAGACTATGGCTACACCTTC. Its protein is CASSSGTDYGYTF.